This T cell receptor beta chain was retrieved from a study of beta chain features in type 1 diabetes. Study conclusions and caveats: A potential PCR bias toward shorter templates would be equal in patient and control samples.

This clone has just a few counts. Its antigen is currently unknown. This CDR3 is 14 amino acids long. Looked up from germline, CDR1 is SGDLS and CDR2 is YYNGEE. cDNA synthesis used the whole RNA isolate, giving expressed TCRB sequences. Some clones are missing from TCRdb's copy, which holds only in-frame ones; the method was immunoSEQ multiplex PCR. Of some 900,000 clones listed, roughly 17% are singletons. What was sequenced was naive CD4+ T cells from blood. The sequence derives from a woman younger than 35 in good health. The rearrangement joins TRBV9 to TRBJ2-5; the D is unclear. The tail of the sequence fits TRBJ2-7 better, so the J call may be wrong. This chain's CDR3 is CASSVTAGPYEQYF. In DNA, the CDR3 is TGTGCCAGCAGCGTAACCGCCGGCCCCTACGAGCAGTACTTC.